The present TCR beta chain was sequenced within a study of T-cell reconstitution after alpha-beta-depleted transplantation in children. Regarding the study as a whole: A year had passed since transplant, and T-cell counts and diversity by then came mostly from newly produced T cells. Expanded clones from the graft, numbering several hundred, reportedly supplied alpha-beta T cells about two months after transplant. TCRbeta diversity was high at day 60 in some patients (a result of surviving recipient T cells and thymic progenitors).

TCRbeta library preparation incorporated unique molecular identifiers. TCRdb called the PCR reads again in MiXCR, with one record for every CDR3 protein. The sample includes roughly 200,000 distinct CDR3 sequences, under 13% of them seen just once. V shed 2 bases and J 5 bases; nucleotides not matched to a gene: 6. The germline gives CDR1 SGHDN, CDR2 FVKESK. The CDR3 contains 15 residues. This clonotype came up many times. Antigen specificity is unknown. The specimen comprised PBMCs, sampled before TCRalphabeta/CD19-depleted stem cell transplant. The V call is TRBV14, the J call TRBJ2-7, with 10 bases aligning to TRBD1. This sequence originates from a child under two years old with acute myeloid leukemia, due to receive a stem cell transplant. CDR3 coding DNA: TGTGCCAGCAGCCAAATGAGGGACAGGGGCGACGAGCAGTACTTC. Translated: CASSQMRDRGDEQYF.